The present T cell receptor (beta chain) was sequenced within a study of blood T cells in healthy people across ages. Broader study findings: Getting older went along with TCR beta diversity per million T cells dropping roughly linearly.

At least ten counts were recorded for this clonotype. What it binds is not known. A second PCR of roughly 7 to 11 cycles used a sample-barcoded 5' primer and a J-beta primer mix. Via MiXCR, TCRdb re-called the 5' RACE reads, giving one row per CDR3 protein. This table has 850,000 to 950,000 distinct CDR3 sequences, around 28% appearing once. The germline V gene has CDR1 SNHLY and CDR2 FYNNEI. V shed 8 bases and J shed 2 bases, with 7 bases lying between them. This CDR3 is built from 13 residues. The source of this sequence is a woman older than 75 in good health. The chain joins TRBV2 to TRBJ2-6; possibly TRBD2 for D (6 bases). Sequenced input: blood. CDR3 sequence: CASGGTGANVLTF. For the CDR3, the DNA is TGTGCCAGCGGGGGGACTGGGGCCAACGTCCTGACTTTC.